One sample yielded the 4 T cell receptor beta chains listed below, sequenced in a study of blood T cell repertoires in COVID-19. Clones were read by immunoSEQ multiplex PCR, and TCRdb kept only the in-frame ones, dropping some. The table has roughly 380,000 clones, approximately 89% seen once; the top ten hold under 2%. Specimen: peripheral blood. These receptors all stem from a woman aged 40-49 years with COVID-19, enrolled during active disease.

V is TRBV28 and J is TRBJ1-2; maybe TRBD1 (5 bases). Deletions cut 2 bases from V and 4 bases from J, with 14 bases between. CDR1 is MDHEN, CDR2 SYDVKM, per germline. This CDR3 has 15 amino acids. As DNA, the CDR3 is TGTGCCAGCAGTTTAAGCACAGGCGTCCCCTATGGCTACACCTTC. Its protein product is CASSLSTGVPYGYTF.

The chain is built from TRBV4-2 and TRBJ1-2; 10 bases line up with TRBD1. This CDR3 region has 16 residues. Trimming cost V 1 base and J 3 bases; bases outside gene matches: 5. Germline CDR1 reads LGHNA; CDR2 reads YNFKEQ. This chain's CDR3 is CASSQVEDRGDYGYTF. CDR3 nucleotide sequence: TGTGCCAGCAGCCAAGTGGAGGACAGGGGGGACTATGGCTACACCTTC.

The rearrangement uses TRBV9 and TRBJ2-1; 9 bases line up with TRBD2. CDR1 is SGDLS and CDR2 is YYNGEE in the germline V gene. With 1 base clipped from V and 5 bases from J, the junction kept 4 bases outside the gene matches. The CDR3 is made up of 15 amino acids. The CDR3 reads CASSVLAGTHNEQFF. CDR3 coding DNA: TGTGCCAGCAGCGTACTAGCGGGGACGCACAATGAGCAGTTCTTC. The full variable domain, rest sourced from reference TRBV9 and TRBJ2-1, is DSGVTQTPKHLITATGQRVTLRCSPRSGDLSVYWYQQSLDQGLQFLIQYYNGEERAKGNILERFSAQQFPDLHSELNLSSLELGDSALYFCASSVLAGTHNEQFFGPGTRLTVL.

This chain links TRBV3-1 (or the pseudogene TRBV3-2) with TRBJ2-6; D not certain. Germline CDR1 and CDR2: LGHDT and YNNKEL (reference sequence). This CDR3 is built from 18 residues. With 5 bases removed from V and 5 bases from J, the gap between germline ends came to 22 bases. As DNA, the CDR3 is TGTGCCAGCAGCATCGCGACACCCTTCACAAGTCGGGCCAACGTCCTGACTTTC. Translating it yields CASSIATPFTSRANVLTF.